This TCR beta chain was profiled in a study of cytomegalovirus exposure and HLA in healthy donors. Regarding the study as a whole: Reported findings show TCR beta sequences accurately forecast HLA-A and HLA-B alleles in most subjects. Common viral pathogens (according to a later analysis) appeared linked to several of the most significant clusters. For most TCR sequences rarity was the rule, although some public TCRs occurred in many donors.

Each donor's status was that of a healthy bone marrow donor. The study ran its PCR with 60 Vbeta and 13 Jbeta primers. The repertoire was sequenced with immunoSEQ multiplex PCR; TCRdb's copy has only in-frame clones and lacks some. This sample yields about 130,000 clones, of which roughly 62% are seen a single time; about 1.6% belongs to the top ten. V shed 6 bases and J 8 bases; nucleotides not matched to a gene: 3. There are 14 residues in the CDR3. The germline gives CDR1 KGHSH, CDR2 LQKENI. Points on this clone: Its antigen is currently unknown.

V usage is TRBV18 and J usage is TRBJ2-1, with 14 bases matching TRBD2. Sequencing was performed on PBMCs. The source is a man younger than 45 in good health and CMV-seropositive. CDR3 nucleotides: TGTGCCAGCTCCGGACTAGCGGGAGGCCATGAGCAGTTCTTC. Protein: CASSGLAGGHEQFF.